Following are 4 T cell receptor beta chains from one sample sequenced in a study of PD-1 blockade in mismatch repair-deficient tumors. The table came from immunoSEQ multiplex PCR; TCRdb's copy has only in-frame clones and leaves some out. Among tens of thousands of clones listed, roughly 80% were seen once. Sequenced here: peripheral blood, sampled 4 weeks after starting pembrolizumab. Receptors were obtained from an adult with mismatch repair-deficient cancer.

The chain recombines TRBV4-3 with TRBJ2-1, with a weak D call TRBD2 (5 bases). Trimming pared 0 bases from V and 8 bases from J, leaving 14 bases between. This CDR3 has 15 residues. Germline lookup yields CDR1 LGHNA and CDR2 YSLEER. The CDR3, as DNA: TGCGCCAGCAGCCAAGAATCCGAAGCTAGCTATGAGCAGTTCTTC. Residues: CASSQESEASYEQFF.

The chain links TRBV7-2 to TRBJ2-7; TRBD2 matches 7 bases. This CDR3 spans 15 amino acids. CDR1 and CDR2 (germline): SGHTA, FQGNSA. Unmatched junction bases numbered 9, after V lost 5 bases and J lost 2 bases. This CDR3 reads CASSPYVAGPYEQYF. DNA for the CDR3: TGTGCCAGCAGCCCCTACGTAGCGGGCCCCTACGAGCAGTACTTC.

This chain uses TRBV11-1 with TRBJ2-1; D might be TRBD2 (6 bases). The CDR3 runs 14 residues. The germline V gene has CDR1 SGHAT and CDR2 FQDESV (reference sequence). Trimming took off 2 bases at V and 11 bases at J, with 16 bases between the two ends. CDR3 sequence: CASSLSLGGNQQFF. CDR3 nucleotides: TGTGCCAGCAGCTTATCGCTTGGCGGGAACCAGCAGTTCTTC.

The V gene is TRBV27, the J gene TRBJ2-5; unclear D gene. The CDR3 extends over 15 amino acids. Germline V CDR1 and CDR2: MNHEY, SMNVEV (reference sequence). V lost 2 bases and J lost 2, with 12 bases in between. As DNA, the CDR3 is TGTGCCAGCAGTTTAACTTTTCGGCGGCAAGAGACCCAGTACTTC. Protein: CASSLTFRRQETQYF.